This passage covers 29 T cell receptor beta chains from one sample sequenced in a study of blood T cell repertoires in COVID-19. The data were produced by immunoSEQ multiplex PCR, yet TCRdb's version contains in-frame clones alone and is incomplete. The sample has about 110,000 clones; 76% are singletons. Specimen: peripheral blood. These receptors were taken from a woman of 80 years or more with acute or convalescent COVID-19.

The chain has TRBV10-2 and TRBJ2-3, with 7 nucleotides matching TRBD1. The germline V gene has CDR1 WSHSY and CDR2 SAAADI. The CDR3 covers 15 residues. Unmatched junction bases numbered 8, after V lost 5 bases and J lost 3 bases. For the CDR3, the DNA is TGCGCCAGCAGTCCCGGGACAGATTTGACAGATACGCAGTATTTT. Protein: CASSPGTDLTDTQYF.

This chain links TRBV27 with TRBJ1-2, with TRBD1 matching over 11 bases. CDR3 length equals 14 residues. Germline CDR1 MNHEY, CDR2 SMNVEV (reference sequence). V lost 4 bases, J lost 7 bases, and 5 bases stayed unmatched. The CDR3 DNA is TGTGCCAGCAGTTCCGGACAGGGGGCCTCTGGCTACACCTTC. Translating it yields CASSSGQGASGYTF.

The chain is built from TRBV30 and TRBJ1-6, with 7 bases lining up with TRBD1. CDR1 GTSNPN and CDR2 SVGIG come from the germline V gene (reference sequence). Unmatched junction bases numbered 11, after V lost 0 bases and J lost 12 bases. The CDR3 consists of 15 residues. CDR3 sequence: CAWSVIKGAEEPLHF. The DNA of the CDR3 is TGTGCCTGGAGTGTCATTAAGGGGGCAGAGGAACCCCTCCACTTT.

The V gene is TRBV6-5, the J gene TRBJ2-7; no definite D call. V lost 1 base and J 5 bases, leaving 15 bases between the germline ends. Looked up from germline, CDR1 is MNHEY and CDR2 is SVGAGI. CDR3 length: 15 residues. The DNA of the CDR3 is TGTGCCAGCAGTTACTTACCCCGCCAGGATCACGAGCAGTACTTC. Translation: CASSYLPRQDHEQYF.

The chain employs TRBV28 and TRBJ1-5; D ambiguous. The germline V and J ends were trimmed by 4 bases and 9 bases, with 16 bases remaining between them. This CDR3 has 14 amino acids. The germline CDR1 and CDR2 sequences are MDHEN and SYDVKM. The CDR3 DNA follows: TGTGCCAGCAGTTCTGGCAGACTCGCCAGGCCCCAGCATTTT. This translates into CASSSGRLARPQHF.

The rearrangement uses TRBV6-5 and TRBJ1-2, with a possible D match to TRBD1 (5 bases). V lost 5 bases, J lost 6 bases, and 7 bases lay in between. In germline, CDR1 is MNHEY, CDR2 SVGAGI. This CDR3 comprises 11 residues. The CDR3 protein is CASSKQDGYTF. In DNA form, the CDR3 reads TGTGCCAGCAGTAAACAGGATGGCTACACCTTC.

The chain has TRBV3-1 (or the pseudogene TRBV3-2) and TRBJ1-2; a weak D match, TRBD1 (5 bases). CDR3 size: 13 residues. Per the germline V gene, CDR1 is LGHDT and CDR2 is YNNKEL (reference sequence). V was trimmed by 0 bases and J by 4 bases, leaving 6 bases between them. The CDR3 DNA follows: TGTGCCAGCAGCCAAGATGGGGCCTATGGCTACACCTTC. The encoded protein is CASSQDGAYGYTF.

The chain is built from TRBV9 and TRBJ2-2, with 8 bases fitting TRBD2. CDR3 length: 16 residues. Germline trimming cut 0 bases from V and 4 bases from J; bases unmatched to any gene: 5. Germline values: CDR1 SGDLS, CDR2 YYNGEE. CDR3 in DNA: TGTGCCAGCAGCGTAGATAATAGCGGGGTCACCGGGGAGCTGTTTTTT. It translates to CASSVDNSGVTGELFF.

The V call is TRBV30, the J call TRBJ1-1; 7 bases align to TRBD1. Per the germline V gene, CDR1 is GTSNPN and CDR2 is SVGIG (reference sequence). This CDR3 has 12 residues. V shed 5 bases, J shed 8 bases, and the junction held 8 bases outside the gene matches. CDR3 DNA: TGTGCCTGGCTTCGACAGGGTCGCGAAGCTTTCTTT. This translates into CAWLRQGREAFF.

This sequence joins TRBV4-1 and TRBJ1-1, with D perhaps matching TRBD1 (5 bases). Germline V gene data show CDR1 as MGHRA and CDR2 as YSYEKL. The length of the CDR3 is 16 residues. With 0 bases removed from V and 1 base from J, the gap between germline ends came to 12 bases. The CDR3 coding sequence is TGCGCCAGCAGCCAAGATCTGTTCCAGGGGAACACTGAAGCTTTCTTT. This codes for CASSQDLFQGNTEAFF.

The rearrangement uses TRBV19 and TRBJ1-4; no clear D gene. Germline loops: CDR1 LNHDA, CDR2 SQIVND (reference sequence). V was pared by 3 bases and J by 0 bases, with 8 bases between. CDR3 length: 15 amino acids. CDR3 nucleotides: TGTGCCAGTAGTATGATGGCAGCAACTAATGAAAAACTGTTTTTT. Its protein is CASSMMAATNEKLFF.

This chain joins TRBV5-6 and TRBJ2-2; TRBD1 matches 8 bases. The junction had 8 bases not matched to a gene; V was cut back by 4 bases and J by 6 bases. Germline V lookup: CDR1 SGHDT, CDR2 YYEEEE. The CDR3 sequence is 15 residues long. The CDR3 DNA follows: TGTGCCAGCAGCCGGGACAGGCGACAAGCCGGGGAGCTGTTTTTT. It specifies CASSRDRRQAGELFF.

The gene calls are TRBV5-4 and TRBJ2-2; 9 bases agree with TRBD2. Germline V lookup: CDR1 SGHNT, CDR2 YYREEE (reference sequence). The ends lost 1 base at V and 1 base at J; junction bases unmatched: 5. The CDR3 is 17 amino acids. The CDR3 DNA reads TGTGCCAGCAGCTTGAAGACTAGCGGACAGAACACCGGGGAGCTGTTTTTT. It yields the protein CASSLKTSGQNTGELFF. Together with reference TRBV5-4 and TRBJ2-2, the CDR3 gives the full variable domain: ETGVTQSPTHLIKTRGQQVTLRCSSQSGHNTVSWYQQALGQGPQFIFQYYREEENGRGNFPPRFSGLQFPNYSSELNVNALELDDSALYLCASSLKTSGQNTGELFFGEGSRLTVL.

The DNA of the CDR3 is TGTGCCAGCAGCCAAGTTTGGGGACTATTGGTCAACACCGGGGAGCTGTTTTTT. It specifies CASSQVWGLLVNTGELFF. The J gene is TRBJ2-2, the V gene TRBV3-1 (or the pseudogene TRBV3-2); 7 nucleotides match TRBD2. V trimming: 1 base; J trimming: 2 bases; junction bases outside the gene matches: 10. The V gene's germline CDR1 is LGHDT and CDR2 YNNKEL (reference sequence). This CDR3 region has 18 residues.

The chain couples TRBV19 to TRBJ2-4, with 9 bases matching TRBD1. This CDR3 is built from 14 residues. Germline V gene data show CDR1 as LNHDA and CDR2 as SQIVND (reference sequence). Germline trimming cut 6 bases from V and 4 bases from J; bases unmatched to any gene: 4. DNA for the CDR3: TGTGCCAGTAGCACGACAGGGGGGAAAAACATTCAGTACTTC. This gives the protein CASSTTGGKNIQYF.

A note on this clone: This CDR3 is also generated by other DNA sequences in the sample. The V call is TRBV19, the J call TRBJ1-1, with D maybe TRBD1 (6 bases). CDR3 length equals 14 residues. Trimming took off 6 bases at V and 2 bases at J, with 13 bases between the two ends. Germline CDR1 LNHDA, CDR2 SQIVND (reference sequence). The CDR3 here is CASSPTGLNTEAFF. CDR3 bases: TGTGCCAGTAGCCCGACAGGTCTAAACACTGAAGCTTTCTTT.

This chain connects TRBV6-4 to TRBJ2-3; 14 bases agree with TRBD2. Germline loops: CDR1 MRHNA, CDR2 SNTAGT. V dropped 6 bases and J dropped 1; count of bases not matched to a gene: 6. The CDR3 consists of 17 residues. The CDR3 protein is CASSSGTSGGGTDTQYF. CDR3 in DNA: TGTGCCAGCAGCTCCGGGACTAGCGGGGGTGGCACAGATACGCAGTATTTT.

This clone was observed a handful of times. The rearrangement joins TRBV6-5 to TRBJ1-2; perhaps TRBD1 as D (5 bases). Trimming took 8 bases from V and 8 from J, leaving 21 bases between them. The CDR3 is made up of 14 amino acids. Germline CDR1 MNHEY, CDR2 SVGAGI. The CDR3 here is CASLPTARSSGYTF. The DNA for the CDR3 is TGTGCCAGCCTTCCGACAGCTAGGTCGTCCGGCTACACCTTC.

The V call is TRBV5-4, the J call TRBJ2-5, with TRBD1 identical over 8 bases. Germline V lookup: CDR1 SGHNT, CDR2 YYREEE (reference sequence). There are 13 residues in the CDR3. Losses at the gene ends were 1 base for V and 5 bases for J; bases not matched to a gene: 1. CDR3 amino acids: CASSLTGGETQYF. The CDR3 nucleotides read TGTGCCAGCAGCTTGACAGGGGGGGAGACCCAGTACTTC.

The genes are TRBV7-9 and TRBJ2-7; D unclear. Germline V gene lookup returns CDR1 SEHNR and CDR2 FQNEAQ (reference sequence). With 1 base removed from V and 1 base from J, the gap between germline ends came to 2 bases. This CDR3 has 12 amino acids. CDR3 region: CASSLVSYEQYF. In nucleotides, the CDR3 is TGTGCCAGCAGCTTAGTATCCTACGAGCAGTACTTC.

J is TRBJ1-1 and V is TRBV7-9; D call uncertain. This CDR3 is built from 14 residues. Trimming removed 1 base from V and 7 bases from J, with 13 bases in between. CDR1 and CDR2 from the germline V gene are SEHNR and FQNEAQ (reference sequence). The CDR3 spells CASSLGESIIEAFF. For the CDR3, the DNA is TGTGCCAGCAGCTTAGGTGAGTCGATCATTGAAGCTTTCTTT.

This CDR3 is CASQRGNTGELFF. The CDR3 nucleotides are TGTGCCAGCCAACGGGGGAACACCGGGGAGCTGTTTTTT. The chain links TRBV18 to TRBJ2-2; D is possibly TRBD2 (5 bases). The germline V gene encodes CDR1 KGHSH and CDR2 LQKENI. Deletions cut 8 bases from V and 1 base from J, with 8 bases between. The CDR3 runs to 13 residues. The variable domain in full, with the rest retrieved from reference TRBV18 and TRBJ2-2, is NAGVMQNPRHLVRRRGQEARLRCSPMKGHSHVYWYRQLPEEGLKFMVYLQKENIIDESGMPKERFSAEFPKEGPSILRIQQVVRGDSAAYFCASQRGNTGELFFGEGSRLTVL.

The rearrangement links TRBV5-6 to TRBJ2-1, with D tentatively TRBD1 (6 bases). Trimming stripped 0 bases from V and 9 bases from J, with 13 bases between. Germline CDR1 reads SGHDT; CDR2 reads YYEEEE. The CDR3 consists of 14 residues. The CDR3 DNA reads as TGTGCCAGCAGCTTGGTGGTAGGGGGATTTGAGCAGTTCTTC. This codes for CASSLVVGGFEQFF.

This clone was found once. J is TRBJ2-7 and V is TRBV5-1; TRBD1 matches 8 bases. J gave up 1 base and V 2 bases, and 2 bases lay outside the gene matches. The CDR3 consists of 14 residues. Germline values: CDR1 SGHRS, CDR2 YFSETQ. DNA of the CDR3: TGCGCCAGCAGCTTCCGGGACAGGTCCTACGAGCAGTACTTC. Translating gives CASSFRDRSYEQYF. Together with reference TRBV5-1 and TRBJ2-7, the CDR3 gives the full variable domain: KAGVTQTPRYLIKTRGQQVTLSCSPISGHRSVSWYQQTPGQGLQFLFEYFSETQRNKGNFPGRFSGRQFSNSRSEMNVSTLELGDSALYLCASSFRDRSYEQYFGPGTRLTVT.

The V gene is TRBV2, the J gene TRBJ1-2; D gene unclear. Germline CDR1 and CDR2: SNHLY and FYNNEI. This CDR3 is built from 11 residues. The ends were cut back, 3 bases at V and 4 bases at J, with 3 bases in the middle. The CDR3 DNA follows: TGTGCCAGCAGTGACGGCTATGGCTACACCTTC. As protein: CASSDGYGYTF.

The table lists this clone with a count of one. The V and J genes are TRBV28 and TRBJ2-7; TRBD1 aligns across 8 bases. Germline assignment: CDR1 MDHEN and CDR2 SYDVKM. Losses at the gene ends were 7 bases for V and 2 bases for J; bases not matched to a gene: 10. CDR3 length: 15 residues. CDR3: CASTPWTGFPYEQYF. DNA for the CDR3: TGTGCCAGCACCCCCTGGACAGGGTTCCCCTACGAGCAGTACTTC. The whole variable domain, filled in from reference TRBV28 and TRBJ2-7, reads DVKVTQSSRYLVKRTGEKVFLECVQDMDHENMFWYRQDPGLGLRLIYFSYDVKMKEKGDIPEGYSVSREKKERFSLILESASTNQTSMYLCASTPWTGFPYEQYFGPGTRLTVT.

CDR3 nucleotide sequence: TGTGCCACCAGAACAGGGGAGACCCAGTACTTC. This codes for CATRTGETQYF. The chain uses TRBV10-3 and TRBJ2-5; TRBD1 is a possible D gene (6 bases). Germline CDR1 ENHRY, CDR2 SYGVKD. This CDR3 region has 11 residues. V was trimmed by 10 bases and J by 5 bases, leaving 11 bases between them.

The chain uses TRBV27 and TRBJ2-5; 9 bases are shared with TRBD1. V was pared by 3 bases and J by 7 bases, with 12 bases of the junction left unmatched. Germline CDR1 and CDR2: MNHEY and SMNVEV (reference sequence). The CDR3 covers 16 residues. The CDR3 protein is CASSFTGGEGIGTQYF. CDR3 coding DNA: TGTGCCAGCAGTTTTACAGGGGGCGAGGGAATTGGGACCCAGTACTTC.

This rearrangement joins TRBV7-2 to TRBJ2-7, with D possibly matching TRBD1 (5 bases). CDR3 length: 16 amino acids. The germline V gene encodes CDR1 SGHTA and CDR2 FQGNSA. V gave up 1 base and J gave up 3 bases, with 16 bases separating them. CDR3: CASSLVGPRSGYEQYF. The CDR3 DNA reads as TGTGCCAGCAGCTTAGTGGGGCCTCGATCGGGCTACGAGCAGTACTTC.